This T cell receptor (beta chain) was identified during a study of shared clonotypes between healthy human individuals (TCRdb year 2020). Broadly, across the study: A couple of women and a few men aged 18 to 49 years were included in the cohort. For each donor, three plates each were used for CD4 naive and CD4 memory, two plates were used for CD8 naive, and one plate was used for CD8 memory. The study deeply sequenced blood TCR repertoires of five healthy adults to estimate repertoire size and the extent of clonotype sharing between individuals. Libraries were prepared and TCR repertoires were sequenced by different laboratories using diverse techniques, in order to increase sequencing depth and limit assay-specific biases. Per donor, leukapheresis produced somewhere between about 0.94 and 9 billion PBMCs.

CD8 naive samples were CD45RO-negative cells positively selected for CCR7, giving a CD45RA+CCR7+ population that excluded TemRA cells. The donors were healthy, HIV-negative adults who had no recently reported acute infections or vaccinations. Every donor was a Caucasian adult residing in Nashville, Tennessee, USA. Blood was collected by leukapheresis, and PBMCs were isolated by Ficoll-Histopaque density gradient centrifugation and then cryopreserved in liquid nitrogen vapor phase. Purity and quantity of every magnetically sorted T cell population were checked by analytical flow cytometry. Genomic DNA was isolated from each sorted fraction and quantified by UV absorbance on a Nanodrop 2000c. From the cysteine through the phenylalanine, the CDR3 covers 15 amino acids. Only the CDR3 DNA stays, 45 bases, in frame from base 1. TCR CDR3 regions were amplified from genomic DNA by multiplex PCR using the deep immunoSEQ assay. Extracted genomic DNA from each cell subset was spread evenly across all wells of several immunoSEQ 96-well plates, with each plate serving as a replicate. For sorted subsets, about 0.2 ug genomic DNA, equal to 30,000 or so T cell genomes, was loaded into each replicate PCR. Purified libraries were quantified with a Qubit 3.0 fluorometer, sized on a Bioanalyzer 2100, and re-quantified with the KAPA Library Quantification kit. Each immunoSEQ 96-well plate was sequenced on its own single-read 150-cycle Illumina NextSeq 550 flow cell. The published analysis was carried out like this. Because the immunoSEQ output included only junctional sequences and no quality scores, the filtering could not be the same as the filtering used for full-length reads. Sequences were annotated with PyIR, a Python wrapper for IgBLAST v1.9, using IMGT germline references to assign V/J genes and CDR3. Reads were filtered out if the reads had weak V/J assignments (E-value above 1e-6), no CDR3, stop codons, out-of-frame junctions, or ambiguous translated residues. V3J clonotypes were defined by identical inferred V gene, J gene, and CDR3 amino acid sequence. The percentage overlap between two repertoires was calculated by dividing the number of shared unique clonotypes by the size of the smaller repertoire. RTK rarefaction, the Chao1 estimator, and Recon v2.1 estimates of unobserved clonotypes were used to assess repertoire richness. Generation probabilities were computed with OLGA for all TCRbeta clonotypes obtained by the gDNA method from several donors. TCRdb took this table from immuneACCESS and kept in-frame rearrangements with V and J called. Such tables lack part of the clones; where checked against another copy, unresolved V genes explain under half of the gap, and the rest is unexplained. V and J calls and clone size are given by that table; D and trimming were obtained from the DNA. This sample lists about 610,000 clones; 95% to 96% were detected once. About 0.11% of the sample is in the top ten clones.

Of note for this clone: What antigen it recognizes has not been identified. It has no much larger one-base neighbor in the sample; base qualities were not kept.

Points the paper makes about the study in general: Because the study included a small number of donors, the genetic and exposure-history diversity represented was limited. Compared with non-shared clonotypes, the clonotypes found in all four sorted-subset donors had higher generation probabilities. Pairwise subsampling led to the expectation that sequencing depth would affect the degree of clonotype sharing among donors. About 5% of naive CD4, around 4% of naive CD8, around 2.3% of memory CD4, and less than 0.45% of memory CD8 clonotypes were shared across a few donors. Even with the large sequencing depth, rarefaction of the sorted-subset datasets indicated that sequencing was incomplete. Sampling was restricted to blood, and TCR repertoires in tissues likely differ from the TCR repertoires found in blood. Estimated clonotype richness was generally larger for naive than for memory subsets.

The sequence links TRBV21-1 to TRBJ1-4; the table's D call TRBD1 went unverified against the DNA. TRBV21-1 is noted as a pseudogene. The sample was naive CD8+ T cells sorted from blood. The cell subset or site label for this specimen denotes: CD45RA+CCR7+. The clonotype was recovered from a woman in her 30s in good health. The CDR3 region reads CASILDRGRNEKLFF. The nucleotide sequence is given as TGTGCCAGCATCCTGGACAGGGGGCGCAATGAAAAACTGTTTTTT.